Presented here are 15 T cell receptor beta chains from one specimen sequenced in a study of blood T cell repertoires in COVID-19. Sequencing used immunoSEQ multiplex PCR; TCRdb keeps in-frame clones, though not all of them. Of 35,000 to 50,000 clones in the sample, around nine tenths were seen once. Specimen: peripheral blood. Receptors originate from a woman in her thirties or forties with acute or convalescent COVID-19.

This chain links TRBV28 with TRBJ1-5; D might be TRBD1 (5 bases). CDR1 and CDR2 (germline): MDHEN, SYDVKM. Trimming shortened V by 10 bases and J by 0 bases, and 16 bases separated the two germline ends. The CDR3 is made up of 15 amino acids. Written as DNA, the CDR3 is TGTGCCACTCAACAGGATATCTATAGCAATCAGCCCCAGCATTTT. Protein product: CATQQDIYSNQPQHF.

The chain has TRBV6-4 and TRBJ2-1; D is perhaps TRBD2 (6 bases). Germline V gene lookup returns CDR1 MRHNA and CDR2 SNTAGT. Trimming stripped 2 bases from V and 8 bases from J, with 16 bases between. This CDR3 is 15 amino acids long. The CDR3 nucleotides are TGTGCCAGCAGTGACACGGGAGCCTTTTTGGATGAGCAGTTCTTC. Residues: CASSDTGAFLDEQFF.

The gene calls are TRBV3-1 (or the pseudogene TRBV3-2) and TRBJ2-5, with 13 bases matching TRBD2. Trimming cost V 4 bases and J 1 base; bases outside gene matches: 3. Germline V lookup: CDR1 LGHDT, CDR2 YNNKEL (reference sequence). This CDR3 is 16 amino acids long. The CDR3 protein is CASSLTSGGGQETQYF. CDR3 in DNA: TGTGCCAGCAGCCTAACTAGCGGGGGGGGCCAAGAGACCCAGTACTTC.

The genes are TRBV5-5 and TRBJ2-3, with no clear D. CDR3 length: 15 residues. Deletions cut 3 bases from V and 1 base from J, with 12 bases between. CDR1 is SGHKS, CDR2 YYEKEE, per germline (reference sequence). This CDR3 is CASSSEWAGTDTQYF. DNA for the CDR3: TGTGCCAGCAGCTCCGAGTGGGCAGGCACAGATACGCAGTATTTT.

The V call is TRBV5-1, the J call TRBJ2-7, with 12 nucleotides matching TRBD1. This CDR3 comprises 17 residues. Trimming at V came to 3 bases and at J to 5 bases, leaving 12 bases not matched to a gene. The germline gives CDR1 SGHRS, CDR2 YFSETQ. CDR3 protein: CASSSHLRDRGPDEQYF. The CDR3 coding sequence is TGCGCCAGCAGCTCCCACTTGAGGGACAGGGGGCCAGACGAGCAGTACTTC.

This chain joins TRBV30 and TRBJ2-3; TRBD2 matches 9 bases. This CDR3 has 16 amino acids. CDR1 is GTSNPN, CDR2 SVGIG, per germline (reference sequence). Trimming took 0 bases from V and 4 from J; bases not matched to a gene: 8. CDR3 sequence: CAWSVASGTGADTQYF. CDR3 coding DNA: TGTGCCTGGAGTGTAGCTAGCGGGACGGGGGCAGATACGCAGTATTTT.

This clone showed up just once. The CDR3 loop is CASSPTDTQYF. The DNA of the CDR3 is TGTGCCAGCAGTCCTACAGATACGCAGTATTTT. This rearrangement joins TRBV12-3 or TRBV12-4 to TRBJ2-3; D gene ambiguous. The CDR3 consists of 11 residues. The V end was cut by 5 bases, the J end by 3 bases, with 3 bases between.

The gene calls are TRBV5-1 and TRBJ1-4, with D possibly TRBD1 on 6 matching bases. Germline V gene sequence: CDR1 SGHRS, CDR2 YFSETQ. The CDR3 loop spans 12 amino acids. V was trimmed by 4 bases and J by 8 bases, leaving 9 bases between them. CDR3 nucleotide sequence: TGCGCCAGCAGCGTTACAGGGGAAAAACTGTTTTTT. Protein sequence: CASSVTGEKLFF.

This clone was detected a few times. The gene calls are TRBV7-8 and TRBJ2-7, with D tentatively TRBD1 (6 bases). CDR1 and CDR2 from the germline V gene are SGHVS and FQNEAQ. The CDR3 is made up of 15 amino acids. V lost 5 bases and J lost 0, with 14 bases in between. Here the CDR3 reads CASSATSGVSYEQYF. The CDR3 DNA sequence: TGTGCCAGCAGCGCGACCTCAGGGGTCTCCTACGAGCAGTACTTC.

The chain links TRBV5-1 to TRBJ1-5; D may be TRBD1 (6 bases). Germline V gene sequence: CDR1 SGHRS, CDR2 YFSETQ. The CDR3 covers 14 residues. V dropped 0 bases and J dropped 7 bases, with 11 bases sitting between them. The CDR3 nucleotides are TGCGCCAGCAGCTTGGAAGGGGGGGAACAGCCCCAGCATTTT. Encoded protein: CASSLEGGEQPQHF.

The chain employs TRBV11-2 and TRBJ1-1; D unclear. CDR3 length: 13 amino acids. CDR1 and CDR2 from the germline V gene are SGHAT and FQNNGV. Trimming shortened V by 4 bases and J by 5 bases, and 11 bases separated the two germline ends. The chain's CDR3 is CASSSTPVTEAFF. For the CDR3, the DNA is TGTGCCAGCAGCTCTACCCCGGTGACTGAAGCTTTCTTT.

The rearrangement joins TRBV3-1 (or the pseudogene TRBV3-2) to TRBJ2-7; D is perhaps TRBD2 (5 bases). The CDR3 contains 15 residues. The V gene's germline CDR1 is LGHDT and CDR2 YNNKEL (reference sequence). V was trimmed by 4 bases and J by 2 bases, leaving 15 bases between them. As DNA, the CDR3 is TGTGCCAGCAGCCCCCAGGAGCGGATAACCTACGAGCAGTACTTC. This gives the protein CASSPQERITYEQYF.

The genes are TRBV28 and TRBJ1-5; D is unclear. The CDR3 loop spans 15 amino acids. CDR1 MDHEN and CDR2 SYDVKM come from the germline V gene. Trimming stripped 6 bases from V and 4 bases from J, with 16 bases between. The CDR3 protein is CASSDPGSSNQPQHF. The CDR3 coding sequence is TGTGCCAGCAGCGACCCGGGGTCCTCTAATCAGCCCCAGCATTTT.

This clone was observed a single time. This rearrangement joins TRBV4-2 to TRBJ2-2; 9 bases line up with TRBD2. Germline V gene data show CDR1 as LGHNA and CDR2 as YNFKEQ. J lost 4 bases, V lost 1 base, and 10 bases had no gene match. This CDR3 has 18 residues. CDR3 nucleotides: TGTGCCAGCAGCCAAGGGTTGTCGGGACTAGCAGTCACCGGGGAGCTGTTTTTT. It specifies CASSQGLSGLAVTGELFF.

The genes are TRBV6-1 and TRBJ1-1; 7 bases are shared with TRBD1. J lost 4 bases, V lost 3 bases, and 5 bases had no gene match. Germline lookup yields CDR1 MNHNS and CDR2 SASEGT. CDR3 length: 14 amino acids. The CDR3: CASSERGGVTEAFF. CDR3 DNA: TGTGCCAGCAGTGAGAGAGGGGGCGTCACTGAAGCTTTCTTT.